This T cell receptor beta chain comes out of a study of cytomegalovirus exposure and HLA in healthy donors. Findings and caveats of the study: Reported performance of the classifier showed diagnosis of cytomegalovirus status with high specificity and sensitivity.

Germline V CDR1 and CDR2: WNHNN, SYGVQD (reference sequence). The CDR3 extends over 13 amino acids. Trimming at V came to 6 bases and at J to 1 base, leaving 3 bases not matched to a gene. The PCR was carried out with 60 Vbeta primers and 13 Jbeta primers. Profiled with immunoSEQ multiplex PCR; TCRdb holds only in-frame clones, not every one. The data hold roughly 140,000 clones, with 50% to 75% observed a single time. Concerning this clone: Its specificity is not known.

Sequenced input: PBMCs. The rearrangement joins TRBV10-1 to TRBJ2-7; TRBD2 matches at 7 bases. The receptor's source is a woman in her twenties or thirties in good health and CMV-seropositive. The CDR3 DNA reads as TGCGCCAGCAGCCGGACTAGGTCCTACGAGCAGTACTTC. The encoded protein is CASSRTRSYEQYF.